Each of the 29 T cell receptor beta chains below was sequenced from the same sample in a study of blood T cell repertoires in COVID-19. TCRdb's table, derived via immunoSEQ multiplex PCR, lists solely in-frame clones and lacks some. The sample has about 250,000 clones, about 83% seen once. Sequenced input: peripheral blood. The receptors come from a woman of 80 years or more with COVID-19, enrolled during active disease.

Concerning this clone itself: The sample holds other DNA sequences that translate to the same CDR3. The rearrangement links TRBV4-2 to TRBJ2-5; 8 bases agree with TRBD2. Losses at the gene ends were 1 base for V and 3 bases for J; bases not matched to a gene: 1. The CDR3 consists of 14 residues. Per germline, CDR1 LGHNA and CDR2 YNFKEQ. The CDR3 nucleotides read TGTGCCAGCAGCCAAGTCGGGGGGGAAGAGACCCAGTACTTC. It codes for CASSQVGGEETQYF.

V usage is TRBV5-1 and J usage is TRBJ1-1; 7 bases agree with TRBD1. The CDR3 is 14 residues long. The V and J ends lost 5 bases and 1 base, in that order; junction bases with no gene match: 5. Germline CDR1 reads SGHRS; CDR2 reads YFSETQ. The CDR3 here is CASRRDSSNTEAFF. The CDR3 DNA reads as TGCGCCAGCAGGAGGGACAGCTCGAACACTGAAGCTTTCTTT.

This chain connects TRBV10-3 to TRBJ2-3; D is possibly TRBD1 (6 bases). Trimming cost V 11 bases and J 4 bases, with 13 bases left between them. Germline V gene sequence: CDR1 ENHRY, CDR2 SYGVKD. The CDR3 extends over 12 amino acids. Here the CDR3 DNA reads TGTGCCGCCGGACAGAACTCAGATACGCAGTATTTT. Protein product: CAAGQNSDTQYF.

The chain links TRBV28 to TRBJ2-7, with D perhaps TRBD1 (5 bases). Germline lookup yields CDR1 MDHEN and CDR2 SYDVKM. This CDR3 comprises 13 residues. The V gene lost 6 bases and the J gene lost 2 bases, with 11 bases spanning the gap. CDR3: CASSLRQPYEQYF. The CDR3 nucleotides read TGTGCCAGCAGCCTCAGACAGCCCTACGAGCAGTACTTC.

This CDR3 reads CASSIRRAAQETQYF. Written as DNA, the CDR3 is TGTGCCAGTAGTATTCGGCGGGCAGCTCAAGAGACCCAGTACTTC. The chain couples TRBV19 to TRBJ2-5; TRBD2 might be the D (5 bases). This CDR3 has 15 amino acids. Germline values: CDR1 LNHDA, CDR2 SQIVND (reference sequence). Trimming removed 3 bases at V and 2 bases at J, with 13 bases between.

The V and J genes are TRBV3-1 (or the pseudogene TRBV3-2) and TRBJ2-3; 12 bases are shared with TRBD2. CDR1 LGHDT and CDR2 YNNKEL come from the germline V gene (reference sequence). The V gene end was trimmed by 4 bases and the J gene end by 6 bases; junction bases not matched to a gene: 11. CDR3 length equals 17 residues. This CDR3 is CASSPERSSGGADTQYF. In nucleotides, the CDR3 is TGTGCCAGCAGCCCCGAAAGGTCTAGCGGGGGGGCGGATACGCAGTATTTT.

This chain links TRBV6-2 or TRBV6-3 with TRBJ1-2; a possible D gene is TRBD1 (6 bases). V dropped 0 bases and J dropped 7 bases, with 9 bases sitting between them. The CDR3 runs to 13 residues. Germline assignment: CDR1 MNHEY and CDR2 SVGEGT. CDR3 bases: TGTGCCAGCAGTTACTCCGGGGACACTGGCTACACCTTC. This codes for CASSYSGDTGYTF.

The rearrangement uses TRBV28 and TRBJ1-5, with a weak D call TRBD1 (6 bases). Trimming pared 8 bases from V and 6 bases from J, leaving 14 bases between. Germline loops: CDR1 MDHEN, CDR2 SYDVKM. The CDR3 has 13 residues. This CDR3 is CASLGTIGQPQHF. DNA of the CDR3: TGTGCCAGCTTAGGGACAATTGGTCAGCCCCAGCATTTT. Full variable domain (missing parts from reference TRBV28 and TRBJ1-5): DVKVTQSSRYLVKRTGEKVFLECVQDMDHENMFWYRQDPGLGLRLIYFSYDVKMKEKGDIPEGYSVSREKKERFSLILESASTNQTSMYLCASLGTIGQPQHFGDGTRLSIL.

The chain has TRBV28 and TRBJ2-4; 8 nucleotides align to TRBD1. V dropped 4 bases and J dropped 6; count of bases not matched to a gene: 8. The CDR3 totals 15 residues. From germline, CDR1 is MDHEN and CDR2 SYDVKM. The DNA of the CDR3 is TGTGCCAGCAGTTCTCCGAGCAGGGGGCCAAACATTCAGTACTTC. It specifies CASSSPSRGPNIQYF.

V and J are TRBV5-1 and TRBJ1-1; no reliable D call. Trimming removed 5 bases at V and 1 base at J, with 18 bases between. The germline V gene has CDR1 SGHRS and CDR2 YFSETQ. The CDR3 runs to 16 residues. DNA of the CDR3: TGCGCCAGCAGGTACGATTACCTCGTCGGGAACACTGAAGCTTTCTTT. It is translated as CASRYDYLVGNTEAFF.

This chain links TRBV6-5 with TRBJ2-2; TRBD1 matches at 11 bases. The CDR3 length is 15 residues. V shed 5 bases and J 9 bases; nucleotides not matched to a gene: 8. Per germline, CDR1 MNHEY and CDR2 SVGAGI. The CDR3 spells CASSRGTGGGRELFF. In nucleotides, the CDR3 is TGTGCCAGCAGTCGGGGGACAGGGGGTGGCCGGGAGCTGTTTTTT.

The V gene is TRBV6-5, the J gene TRBJ1-2; D unclear. CDR3 length: 14 residues. V gave up 7 bases and J gave up 4 bases, with 16 bases separating them. CDR1 MNHEY and CDR2 SVGAGI come from the germline V gene. DNA for the CDR3: TGTGCCAGCATCAAAGAGGAGGGTTCCTATGGCTACACCTTC. Translating gives CASIKEEGSYGYTF.

The chain employs TRBV25-1 and TRBJ1-6; 10 nucleotides align to TRBD1. Germline-derived CDR1 and CDR2 are MGHDK and SYGVNS. The CDR3 extends over 15 amino acids. V shed 4 bases and J 6 bases; nucleotides not matched to a gene: 3. CDR3: CASSADRGFNSPLHF. CDR3 nucleotide sequence: TGTGCCAGCAGTGCGGACAGGGGGTTTAATTCACCCCTCCACTTT. Using reference TRBV25-1 and TRBJ1-6 for the parts outside the CDR3, the full variable domain is EADIYQTPRYLVIGTGKKITLECSQTMGHDKMYWYQQDPGMELHLIHYSYGVNSTEKGDLSSESTVSRIRTEHFPLTLESARPSHTSQYLCASSADRGFNSPLHFGNGTRLTVT.

The gene calls are TRBV2 and TRBJ2-5; D perhaps matches TRBD1 (6 bases). CDR3 size: 15 residues. The germline gives CDR1 SNHLY, CDR2 FYNNEI. V lost 2 bases to trimming and J lost 5 bases, with 15 bases between them. The CDR3, as DNA: TGTGCCAGCAGTGAATCCCCAGGGGCGTGGGAGACCCAGTACTTC. Translated: CASSESPGAWETQYF. The full variable domain, completed using reference TRBV2 and TRBJ2-5, is EPEVTQTPSHQVTQMGQEVILRCVPISNHLYFYWYRQILGQKVEFLVSFYNNEISEKSEIFDDQFSVERPDGSNFTLKIRSTKLEDSAMYFCASSESPGAWETQYFGPGTRLLVL.

The V call is TRBV5-1, the J call TRBJ2-3; 7 bases map to TRBD2. CDR1 is SGHRS and CDR2 is YFSETQ in the germline V gene. V shed 4 bases, J shed 2 bases, and the junction held 4 bases outside the gene matches. CDR3 length: 14 amino acids. In DNA form, the CDR3 reads TGCGCCAGCAGCCTCGGACTAGACACAGATACGCAGTATTTT. Amino acid sequence: CASSLGLDTDTQYF.

This chain joins TRBV18 and TRBJ2-5; 7 nucleotides align to TRBD1. In germline, CDR1 is KGHSH, CDR2 LQKENI. J gave up 2 bases and V 1 base, and 13 bases lay outside the gene matches. The CDR3 has 18 amino acids. The CDR3 spells CASSPQAGRGSRQETQYF. The CDR3 DNA reads TGTGCCAGCTCACCACAGGCGGGCAGGGGGAGTCGTCAAGAGACCCAGTACTTC.

The chain carries TRBV4-1 and TRBJ1-2; 10 bases are shared with TRBD1. The germline V gene has CDR1 MGHRA and CDR2 YSYEKL. The CDR3 contains 14 residues. Trimming at V came to 6 bases and at J to 2 bases, leaving 3 bases not matched to a gene. CDR3 sequence: CASSQDRGNYGYTF. DNA for the CDR3: TGCGCCAGCAGTCAGGACAGGGGGAACTATGGCTACACCTTC.

This chain links TRBV25-1 with TRBJ1-2; 8 bases line up with TRBD1. V shed 0 bases and J 2 bases; nucleotides not matched to a gene: 11. This CDR3 is built from 18 residues. Germline CDR1 reads MGHDK; CDR2 reads SYGVNS. The CDR3 sequence: CASSEYPLRQGSNYGYTF. CDR3 DNA: TGTGCCAGCAGTGAATATCCCCTCAGACAGGGGTCGAACTATGGCTACACCTTC.

V and J are TRBV2 and TRBJ1-5; 9 bases align to TRBD1. V shed 10 bases and J 1 base; nucleotides not matched to a gene: 5. This CDR3 has 14 amino acids. Germline V gene lookup returns CDR1 SNHLY and CDR2 FYNNEI. The CDR3 bases are TGTGCCACCTCGGGACAGGGAAGCAATCAGCCCCAGCATTTT. Its protein product is CATSGQGSNQPQHF. Full variable domain (rest looked up from reference TRBV2 and TRBJ1-5): EPEVTQTPSHQVTQMGQEVILRCVPISNHLYFYWYRQILGQKVEFLVSFYNNEISEKSEIFDDQFSVERPDGSNFTLKIRSTKLEDSAMYFCATSGQGSNQPQHFGDGTRLSIL.

This clone was seen only once. This sequence joins TRBV5-1 and TRBJ2-7; 9 bases map to TRBD1. The CDR3 length is 16 residues. Germline values: CDR1 SGHRS, CDR2 YFSETQ. The V and J ends lost 2 bases and 6 bases, in that order; junction bases with no gene match: 12. DNA for the CDR3: TGCGCCAGCAGCTTCAGGGGGCCGGGACAGGGCTCCGAGCAGTACTTC. Translating it yields CASSFRGPGQGSEQYF. The full variable domain, rest sourced from reference TRBV5-1 and TRBJ2-7, is KAGVTQTPRYLIKTRGQQVTLSCSPISGHRSVSWYQQTPGQGLQFLFEYFSETQRNKGNFPGRFSGRQFSNSRSEMNVSTLELGDSALYLCASSFRGPGQGSEQYFGPGTRLTVT.

The V and J genes are TRBV15 and TRBJ2-2; 8 bases map to TRBD1. J lost 7 bases, V lost 0 bases, and 13 bases had no gene match. Germline-derived CDR1 and CDR2 are LNHNV and YYDKDF (reference sequence). The CDR3 consists of 18 residues. The CDR3 DNA reads TGTGCCACCAGCAGAGAATTTGGGAGGCAGGGGGCAGGCGGGGAGCTGTTTTTT. Translation gives CATSREFGRQGAGGELFF.

This clone was counted once. The gene calls are TRBV4-3 and TRBJ1-5; D is undetermined. V was pared by 1 base and J by 6 bases, with 7 bases between. Per germline, CDR1 LGHNA and CDR2 YSLEER. The CDR3 consists of 13 residues. The CDR3 here is CASSQARLQPQHF. The CDR3 DNA reads as TGCGCCAGCAGCCAAGCGAGGCTTCAGCCCCAGCATTTT.

The chain employs TRBV5-4 and TRBJ1-2, with 7 nucleotides matching TRBD1. From germline, CDR1 is SGHNT and CDR2 YYREEE (reference sequence). Unmatched junction bases numbered 7, after V lost 0 bases and J lost 5 bases. There are 15 residues in the CDR3. CDR3 in amino acids: CASSLGMAGGYGYTF. The CDR3 region has the DNA TGTGCCAGCAGCTTGGGGATGGCAGGGGGGTATGGCTACACCTTC. The whole variable domain, remainder taken from reference TRBV5-4 and TRBJ1-2, is ETGVTQSPTHLIKTRGQQVTLRCSSQSGHNTVSWYQQALGQGPQFIFQYYREEENGRGNFPPRFSGLQFPNYSSELNVNALELDDSALYLCASSLGMAGGYGYTFGSGTRLTVV.

The chain couples TRBV3-1 (or the pseudogene TRBV3-2) to TRBJ1-2; maybe TRBD1 (6 bases). Germline assignment: CDR1 LGHDT and CDR2 YNNKEL (reference sequence). This CDR3 has 16 amino acids. Trimming stripped 0 bases from V and 3 bases from J, with 14 bases between. The CDR3 protein is CASSQDPRGDYYGYTF. The DNA of the CDR3 is TGTGCCAGCAGCCAAGATCCCAGGGGCGATTACTATGGCTACACCTTC.

The J gene is TRBJ1-2, the V gene TRBV7-6, with D unclear. The V end lost 1 base, the J end lost 6 bases, and 9 bases lay between the germline ends. The CDR3 consists of 13 residues. Germline-derived CDR1 and CDR2 are SGHVS and FNYEAQ. CDR3 bases: TGTGCCAGCAGCTTAGGCGGCAGCAATGGCTACACCTTC. Its translation is CASSLGGSNGYTF. Complete variable domain (other parts from reference TRBV7-6 and TRBJ1-2): GAGVSQSPRYKVTKRGQDVALRCDPISGHVSLYWYRQALGQGPEFLTYFNYEAQQDKSGLPNDRFSAERPEGSISTLTIQRTEQRDSAMYRCASSLGGSNGYTFGSGTRLTVV.

V is TRBV10-3 and J is TRBJ2-3, with 9 bases matching TRBD2. This CDR3 is built from 14 residues. Trimming at V came to 8 bases and at J to 5 bases, leaving 8 bases not matched to a gene. Germline V gives CDR1 ENHRY, CDR2 SYGVKD. CDR3 in amino acids: CAIHGAGGKDTQYF. The CDR3 DNA reads TGTGCCATCCATGGGGCGGGGGGGAAAGATACGCAGTATTTT.

This chain links TRBV5-3 with TRBJ2-7, with 7 bases lining up with TRBD1. TRBV5-3 is marked as an open reading frame, function uncertain. V trimming: 6 bases; J trimming: 2 bases; junction bases outside the gene matches: 11. This CDR3 region has 15 residues. The DNA for the CDR3 is TGTGCCAGAACCCTTCCCCGGGACAGCACCTACGAGCAGTACGTC. Translation: CARTLPRDSTYEQYV.

The chain links TRBV5-4 to TRBJ2-3; D remains unclear. The germline gives CDR1 SGHNT, CDR2 YYREEE (reference sequence). There are 14 residues in the CDR3. V lost 2 bases and J lost 4, with 11 bases in between. CDR3 amino acids: CASSLQLSSDTQYF. Written as DNA, the CDR3 is TGTGCCAGCAGCTTACAGTTATCATCAGATACGCAGTATTTT.

The CDR3 DNA reads as TGTGCCAGCAGGGCGACAGGGGGAACTCAGCCCCAGCATTTT. Protein product: CASRATGGTQPQHF. J is TRBJ1-5 and V is TRBV2, with 9 bases fitting TRBD1. CDR3 length equals 14 residues. With V trimmed by 6 bases and J by 6 bases, 6 bases remained unmatched. In germline, CDR1 is SNHLY, CDR2 FYNNEI.